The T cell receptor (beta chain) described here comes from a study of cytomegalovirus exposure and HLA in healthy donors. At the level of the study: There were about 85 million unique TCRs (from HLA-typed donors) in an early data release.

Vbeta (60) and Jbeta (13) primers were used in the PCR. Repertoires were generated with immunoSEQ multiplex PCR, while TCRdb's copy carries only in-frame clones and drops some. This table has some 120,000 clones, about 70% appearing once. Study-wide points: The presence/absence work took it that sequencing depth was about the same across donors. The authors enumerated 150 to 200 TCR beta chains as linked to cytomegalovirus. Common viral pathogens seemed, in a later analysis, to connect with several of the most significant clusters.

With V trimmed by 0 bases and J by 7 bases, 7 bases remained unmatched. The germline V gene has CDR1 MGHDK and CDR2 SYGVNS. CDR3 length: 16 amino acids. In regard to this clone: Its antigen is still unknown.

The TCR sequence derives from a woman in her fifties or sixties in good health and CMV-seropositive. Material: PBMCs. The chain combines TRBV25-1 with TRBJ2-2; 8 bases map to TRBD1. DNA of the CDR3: TGTGCCAGCAGTGAATATGGAGCAGGGGGCGGCGGGGAGCTGTTTTTT. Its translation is CASSEYGAGGGGELFF. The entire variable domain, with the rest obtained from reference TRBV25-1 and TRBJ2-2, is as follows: EADIYQTPRYLVIGTGKKITLECSQTMGHDKMYWYQQDPGMELHLIHYSYGVNSTEKGDLSSESTVSRIRTEHFPLTLESARPSHTSQYLCASSEYGAGGGGELFFGEGSRLTVL.